This T cell receptor (beta chain) was obtained from a study of cytomegalovirus exposure and HLA in healthy donors. Study summary: A prior analysis found around 110 million unique TCR beta sequences from approximately 200 million T cells. Of all 360 or so donors who were genotyped, about 80% belonged to the Caucasian-associated ancestry cluster.

Vbeta (60) and Jbeta (13) primers were used in the PCR. Here immunoSEQ multiplex PCR was the method, and the copy in TCRdb shows in-frame clones only, minus some. The table has roughly 160,000 clones, roughly 70% seen once. V trimming: 5 bases; J trimming: 7 bases; junction bases outside the gene matches: 7. Germline assignment: CDR1 SQVTM and CDR2 ANQGSEA. The CDR3 consists of 13 residues. Study observations and caveats: As was reported, the HLA-A and HLA-B alleles of most subjects were accurately predicted from TCR beta sequences. At a 0.05 false discovery rate, a later analysis found 16,951 TCR beta sequences to be associated with HLA alleles.

On this clone: The antigen is unknown.

The V and J genes are TRBV29-1 and TRBJ2-1, with TRBD1 matching 8 bases. The TCR sequence derives from a young woman in good health and CMV-seropositive. Specimen: PBMCs. DNA for the CDR3: TGCAGCGTTCTAAGACAGGGGATAAATGAGCAGTTCTTC. Translation: CSVLRQGINEQFF.